Here is one T cell receptor beta chain with its context. CDR3 length equals 13 residues. CDR1 is SGHAT, CDR2 FQNNGV, per germline. Trimming took off 5 bases at V and 2 bases at J, with 9 bases between the two ends. The source of the sample is a study of OX40 agonist ivuxolimab in advanced cancers. Profiling relied on immunoSEQ multiplex PCR, and the TCRdb table lists in-frame clones only, not all of them. The repertoire has over 55,000 clones, approximately 80% of them found once; the top ten carry roughly 2.4%. Source: CD4+ or CD8+ T cells sorted from blood, taken in a trial of the OX40 agonist ivuxolimab. This clonotype was obtained from an adult with an advanced solid tumor such as melanoma, head and neck, liver or kidney cancer. The chain joins TRBV11-2 to TRBJ1-2; D may be TRBD1 (5 bases). CDR3 DNA sequence: TGTGCCAGCAGCCCCCGGGACAACTATGGCTACACCTTC. Its translation: CASSPRDNYGYTF.